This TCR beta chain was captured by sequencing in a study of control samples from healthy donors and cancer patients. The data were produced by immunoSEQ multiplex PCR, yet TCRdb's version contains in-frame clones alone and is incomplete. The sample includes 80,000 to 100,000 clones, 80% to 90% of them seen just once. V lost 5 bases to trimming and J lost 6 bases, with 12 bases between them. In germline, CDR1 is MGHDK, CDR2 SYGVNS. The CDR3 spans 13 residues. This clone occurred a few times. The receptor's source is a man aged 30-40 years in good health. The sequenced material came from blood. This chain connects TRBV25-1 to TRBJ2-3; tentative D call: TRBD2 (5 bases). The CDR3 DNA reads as TGTGCCAGCAGTAGCGGTAAATACGATACGCAGTATTTT. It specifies CASSSGKYDTQYF. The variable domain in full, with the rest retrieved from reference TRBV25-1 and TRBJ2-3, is EADIYQTPRYLVIGTGKKITLECSQTMGHDKMYWYQQDPGMELHLIHYSYGVNSTEKGDLSSESTVSRIRTEHFPLTLESARPSHTSQYLCASSSGKYDTQYFGPGTRLTVL.